The rows below give T cell receptor beta chains drawn from one sample of a study of radiation and T cells in renal cell carcinoma. The method was immunoSEQ multiplex PCR; TCRdb's version includes in-frame clones alone and lacks a portion of them. This table holds around 8,600 clones, about 61% found once. The specimen was tumor tissue, collected from a patient whose treatment was nephrectomy without radiotherapy. The receptors here all came from a woman between 65 and 79 years old with renal cell carcinoma. Both conserved end residues are part of each CDR3. A D gene is named only where the DNA matches it firmly.

cdr3_length j_call v_call d_call cdr3_nt cdr3_aa
15 TRBJ1-2 TRBV6-4 NA TGTGCCAGCAGCTTACCGACCGCTCCTAACTATGGCTACACCTTC CASSLPTAPNYGYTF
15 TRBJ1-1 TRBV5-1 NA TGCGCCAGCAGCTTGGCAGCCGGGGAGCACACTGAAGCTTTCTTT CASSLAAGEHTEAFF
13 TRBJ1-2 TRBV30 NA TGTGCCTGGAGTGTATTAGGCTTGTATGGCTACACCTTC CAWSVLGLYGYTF
17 TRBJ2-7 TRBV27 TRBD1 TGTGCCAGCAGTTTAACCCCCCCCGAGGGACAGCTTTACGAGCAGTACTTC CASSLTPPEGQLYEQYF
16 TRBJ1-1 TRBV2 TRBD1 TGTGCCAGCAGACGGACAGGGGGAAACATGAACACTGAAGCTTTCTTT CASRRTGGNMNTEAFF
13 TRBJ1-1 TRBV6-5 NA TGTGCCAGCAGGAGAGGAGGTTTGGCTGAAGCTTTCTTT CASRRGGLAEAFF
14 TRBJ1-3 TRBV30 NA TGTGCCTGGAGTGTATGGGGGGTTGGAAACACCATATATTTT CAWSVWGVGNTIYF
13 TRBJ1-1 TRBV30 NA TGTGCCTGGGACCGGGCCTCGAACACTGAAGCTTTCTTT CAWDRASNTEAFF
16 TRBJ1-6 TRBV7-9 NA TGTGCCAGCAGCTCGACTGAAGGGAAATCTAGTTCACCCCTCCACTTT CASSSTEGKSSSPLHF
14 TRBJ2-7 TRBV6-5 NA TGTGCCAGCAGTTACTCGGACAGTCCCTACGAGCAGTACTTC CASSYSDSPYEQYF
15 TRBJ2-7 TRBV5-8 NA TGTGCCAGCAGCGCCCACAGGGTCCTCTCCTACGAGCAGTACTTC CASSAHRVLSYEQYF
14 TRBJ1-5 TRBV6-6 TRBD1 TGTGCCAGCAGGAGGACAGGAGGCAATCAGCCCCAGCATTTT CASRRTGGNQPQHF
16 TRBJ2-1 TRBV19 TRBD1 TGTGCCAGTAGTGGACAGGGGGATAGTCCTACTAATGAGCAGTTCTTC CASSGQGDSPTNEQFF
13 TRBJ1-2 TRBV5-1 NA TGCGCCAGCAGCCCCCAGGGCCCCTATGGCTACACCTTC CASSPQGPYGYTF